This record looks at one T cell receptor beta chain sequence and its context. Trimming stripped 4 bases from V and 2 bases from J, with 8 bases between. This CDR3 is 13 amino acids long. The sample is drawn from a study of preoperative IRX-2 immunotherapy in early breast cancer. The method was immunoSEQ multiplex PCR; TCRdb's version includes in-frame clones alone and lacks a portion of them. The sample carries around 95,000 clones, roughly 90% recorded once. The treatment denotes: preoperative locoregional IRX-2 cytokine immunotherapy. The V call is TRBV7-1, the J call TRBJ1-1, with D hard to call. TRBV7-1 is designated an ORF whose function remains uncertain. This material consisted of tumor tissue, taken after IRX-2 immunotherapy. The receptor's source is a human donor with breast cancer. The CDR3 region has the DNA TGTGCCAGCAGCTTACACGGCAACACTGAAGCTTTCTTT. Its translation is CASSLHGNTEAFF.